A single sample gave rise to the 24 T cell receptor beta chains below, sequenced in a study of cytomegalovirus exposure and HLA in healthy donors. The PCR employed 60 Vbeta primers together with 13 Jbeta primers. This table comes from immunoSEQ multiplex PCR, and its TCRdb copy is limited to in-frame clones, with some not included. The sample yields approximately 59,000 clones, roughly two thirds seen once. The specimen was PBMCs. Source of these receptors: a man aged 30-40 years in good health and CMV-seronegative.

The V and J genes are TRBV7-9 and TRBJ2-5; the D is unclear. Trimming shortened V by 2 bases and J by 1 base, and 8 bases separated the two germline ends. Germline loops: CDR1 SEHNR, CDR2 FQNEAQ (reference sequence). The CDR3 has 14 residues. CDR3 sequence (DNA): TGTGCCAGCAGCTTATCTGGCCCCCAAGAGACCCAGTACTTC. This gives the protein CASSLSGPQETQYF.

This clone was seen a handful of times. V is TRBV5-6 and J is TRBJ1-5; 7 nucleotides match TRBD1. Germline V CDR1 and CDR2: SGHDT, YYEEEE. Trimming removed 4 bases from V and 4 bases from J; junction bases left unmatched: 8. The CDR3 has 15 amino acids. Here the CDR3 reads CASSHTGQQNQPQHF. The CDR3 nucleotides read TGTGCCAGCAGCCACACGGGACAGCAAAATCAGCCCCAGCATTTT. Filled out from reference TRBV5-6 and TRBJ1-5, the complete variable domain reads DAGVTQSPTHLIKTRGQQVTLRCSPKSGHDTVSWYQQALGQGPQFIFQYYEEEERQRGNFPDRFSGHQFPNYSSELNVNALLLGDSALYLCASSHTGQQNQPQHFGDGTRLSIL.

The V gene is TRBV13, the J gene TRBJ2-2, with 16 bases that match TRBD2. Germline V gives CDR1 PRHDT, CDR2 FYEKMQ (reference sequence). This CDR3 comprises 18 residues. J lost 4 bases, V lost 4 bases, and 6 bases had no gene match. CDR3 in DNA: TGTGCCAGCAGCTCCGGGACTAGCGGGGGGGATGGCACCGGGGAGCTGTTTTTT. Translated, it gives CASSSGTSGGDGTGELFF.

This clone was counted a few times. This chain uses TRBV30 with TRBJ1-1; a weak D match, TRBD1 (5 bases). The CDR3 has 13 amino acids. Germline assignment: CDR1 GTSNPN and CDR2 SVGIG (reference sequence). Between the trimmed V and J ends, which lost 2 bases and 1 base, there was a span of 8 bases. CDR3 coding DNA: TGTGCCTGGAGTTCCCAGGGGAACACTGAAGCTTTCTTT. Translating gives CAWSSQGNTEAFF. Full variable domain (missing parts from reference TRBV30 and TRBJ1-1): SQTIHQWPATLVQPVGSPLSLECTVEGTSNPNLYWYRQAAGRGLQLLFYSVGIGQISSEVPQNLSASRPQDRQFILSSKKLLLSDSGFYLCAWSSQGNTEAFFGQGTRLTVV.

J is TRBJ1-6 and V is TRBV6-6; maybe TRBD1 (6 bases). Germline V gene lookup returns CDR1 MNHNY and CDR2 SVGAGI (reference sequence). This CDR3 spans 14 amino acids. Trimming pared 3 bases from V and 10 bases from J, leaving 13 bases between. The CDR3 region has the DNA TGTGCCAGCAGTTATAAAGGGGGAAACTCACCCCTCCACTTT. This translates into CASSYKGGNSPLHF.

In this sample, this clone turned up a few times. The V and J genes are TRBV30 and TRBJ2-7, with 10 bases identical to TRBD1. V was pared by 0 bases and J by 9 bases, with 8 bases of the junction left unmatched. Germline values: CDR1 GTSNPN, CDR2 SVGIG (reference sequence). This CDR3 is built from 14 residues. The chain's CDR3 is CAWSVPGQGRWQYF. The CDR3 nucleotides are TGTGCCTGGAGTGTGCCGGGACAGGGGAGGTGGCAGTACTTC.

The chain uses TRBV9 and TRBJ1-3, with D possibly matching TRBD1 (6 bases). With 2 bases removed from V and 7 bases from J, the gap between germline ends came to 16 bases. CDR1 and CDR2 (germline): SGDLS, YYNGEE. This CDR3 region has 15 residues. CDR3 residues: CASSVYREKVNTIYF. In DNA, the CDR3 is TGTGCCAGCAGCGTTTACAGGGAGAAGGTTAACACCATATATTTT.

The V and J genes are TRBV7-9 and TRBJ1-1; 8 bases map to TRBD1. This CDR3 region has 15 residues. J lost 5 bases, V lost 4 bases, and 9 bases had no gene match. The germline gives CDR1 SEHNR, CDR2 FQNEAQ (reference sequence). CDR3 residues: CASSSGTGYRTEAFF. CDR3 DNA sequence: TGTGCCAGCAGCTCCGGGACAGGTTATCGAACTGAAGCTTTCTTT.

V is TRBV29-1 and J is TRBJ2-1; 14 bases map to TRBD2. CDR1 and CDR2 (germline): SQVTM, ANQGSEA. V lost 6 bases to trimming and J lost 15 bases; unmatched junction nucleotides: 7. This CDR3 comprises 12 residues. The CDR3 region has the DNA TGCAGCGTCGGGACTAGCGGGGGCTCAGGGTTCTTC. It translates to CSVGTSGGSGFF.

V and J are TRBV4-1 and TRBJ2-4, with a weak D call TRBD2 (6 bases). V dropped 5 bases and J dropped 5 bases, with 13 bases sitting between them. Germline V gives CDR1 MGHRA, CDR2 YSYEKL. The CDR3 runs to 14 residues. The CDR3 sequence is CASSSRTTQNIQYF. As DNA, the CDR3 is TGCGCCAGCAGCTCCCGGACTACCCAAAACATTCAGTACTTC.

The V call is TRBV30, the J call TRBJ2-1; 7 bases agree with TRBD2. The V gene's germline CDR1 is GTSNPN and CDR2 SVGIG (reference sequence). V gave up 5 bases and J gave up 6 bases; unmatched junction bases: 4. The CDR3 is made up of 12 amino acids. CDR3 region: CAWGRTSNEQFF. The CDR3 bases are TGTGCCTGGGGGAGGACTAGCAATGAGCAGTTCTTC.

This clone has a handful of counts. This chain connects TRBV5-1 to TRBJ2-2; possible D gene TRBD2, 5 bases. There are 15 residues in the CDR3. The V gene's germline CDR1 is SGHRS and CDR2 YFSETQ. V dropped 1 base and J dropped 0 bases, with 7 bases sitting between them. The CDR3 sequence is CASSLWTSNTGELFF. In DNA, the CDR3 is TGCGCCAGCAGCTTGTGGACTTCGAACACCGGGGAGCTGTTTTTT.

The CDR3 loop is CASSLAQNDEQFF. The CDR3 region has the DNA TGTGCCAGCAGCTTAGCACAGAACGATGAGCAGTTCTTC. The chain is built from TRBV7-6 and TRBJ2-1; no reliable D call. V was shortened by 0 bases and J by 8 bases, with 8 bases between the two germline ends. This CDR3 comprises 13 residues. The germline V gene has CDR1 SGHVS and CDR2 FNYEAQ. The complete variable domain, with remaining parts taken from reference TRBV7-6 and TRBJ2-1, reads GAGVSQSPRYKVTKRGQDVALRCDPISGHVSLYWYRQALGQGPEFLTYFNYEAQQDKSGLPNDRFSAERPEGSISTLTIQRTEQRDSAMYRCASSLAQNDEQFFGPGTRLTVL.

This sequence joins TRBV4-1 and TRBJ1-4; 8 bases map to TRBD1. The CDR3 spans 16 residues. Germline V gene sequence: CDR1 MGHRA, CDR2 YSYEKL. Unmatched junction bases numbered 11, after V lost 4 bases and J lost 7 bases. The CDR3 nucleotides are TGCGCCAGCAGCCTATGGGGACAGGACCGGGGTGAAAAACTGTTTTTT. Residues: CASSLWGQDRGEKLFF.

CDR3 loop: CASSVDRGRVADTQYF. CDR3 DNA sequence: TGTGCCAGCAGCGTAGACCGTGGCAGGGTCGCAGATACGCAGTATTTT. This chain uses TRBV9 with TRBJ2-3; D perhaps matches TRBD1 (5 bases). Deletions cut 0 bases from V and 4 bases from J, with 15 bases between. Per the germline V gene, CDR1 is SGDLS and CDR2 is YYNGEE. This CDR3 is 16 amino acids long.

The rearrangement uses TRBV6-7 and TRBJ1-3; 7 bases line up with TRBD1. TRBV6-7 is classed as an ORF, of uncertain function. This CDR3 has 16 amino acids. V dropped 6 bases and J dropped 4; count of bases not matched to a gene: 12. In nucleotides, the CDR3 is TGTGCCAGCAGCCAAAAGACAGGGCCGCTGGGAAACACCATATATTTT. Encoded protein: CASSQKTGPLGNTIYF.

The V and J genes are TRBV5-4 and TRBJ1-2, with D perhaps matching TRBD1 (6 bases). The length of the CDR3 is 13 residues. Trimming cost V 2 bases and J 5 bases, with 10 bases left between them. Germline-derived CDR1 and CDR2 are SGHNT and YYREEE (reference sequence). The CDR3 DNA reads TGTGCCAGCAGCTTCCGGGACATATATGGCTACACCTTC. Protein sequence: CASSFRDIYGYTF.

This clone was recorded once. The rearrangement joins TRBV29-1 to TRBJ1-4; 8 bases align to TRBD1. Germline V CDR1 and CDR2: SQVTM, ANQGSEA. This CDR3 comprises 14 residues. Losses at the gene ends were 4 bases for V and 2 bases for J; bases not matched to a gene: 3. The CDR3 spells CSVVGTGTNEKLFF. The CDR3 DNA reads as TGCAGCGTTGTCGGGACAGGCACTAATGAAAAACTGTTTTTT.

The CDR3 coding sequence is TGTGCTAGTGGCTCGCGGGATTTCGCTGGAAACACCATATATTTT. This encodes CASGSRDFAGNTIYF. V is TRBV12-5 and J is TRBJ1-3, with D unresolved. Germline loops: CDR1 LGHNT, CDR2 FRNRAP. V was clipped by 6 bases and J by 2 bases, with 14 bases between them. The CDR3 is 15 residues long.

The table lists this clone with a few counts. V gene TRBV7-6 combines with J gene TRBJ2-7; 13 bases match TRBD2. V was clipped by 1 base and J by 2 bases; unmatched bases: 5. Germline V gene sequence: CDR1 SGHVS, CDR2 FNYEAQ. The CDR3 spans 17 residues. The CDR3 here is CASSLGTSGGDAYEQYF. The CDR3 DNA reads TGTGCCAGCAGCTTAGGGACTAGCGGGGGTGATGCCTACGAGCAGTACTTC.

CDR3 sequence: CASSLAWNPEADTQYF. Written as DNA, the CDR3 is TGCGCCAGCAGCTTGGCCTGGAACCCCGAGGCCGATACGCAGTATTTT. The chain employs TRBV5-1 and TRBJ2-3; D gene uncertain. Trimming removed 0 bases from V and 6 bases from J, with 17 bases in between. Per germline, CDR1 SGHRS and CDR2 YFSETQ. CDR3 size: 16 residues.

The chain uses TRBV18 and TRBJ1-1; tentatively, D is TRBD1 (5 bases). Germline-derived CDR1 and CDR2 are KGHSH and LQKENI. The V end was cut by 8 bases, the J end by 0 bases, with 10 bases between. The CDR3 extends over 13 amino acids. The CDR3 loop reads CASREGLNTEAFF. In nucleotides, the CDR3 is TGTGCCAGCAGGGAGGGGTTGAACACTGAAGCTTTCTTT.

The rearrangement joins TRBV5-1 to TRBJ2-7; 14 bases are shared with TRBD2. The length of the CDR3 is 15 residues. The ends lost 3 bases at V and 6 bases at J; junction bases unmatched: 5. The germline CDR1 and CDR2 sequences are SGHRS and YFSETQ. CDR3 amino acids: CASSWKTSGGAEQYF. CDR3 in DNA: TGCGCCAGCAGCTGGAAGACTAGCGGGGGGGCCGAGCAGTACTTC.

The chain links TRBV9 to TRBJ2-1; 10 nucleotides match TRBD1. J lost 4 bases, V lost 0 bases, and 4 bases had no gene match. This CDR3 contains 16 residues. Per germline, CDR1 SGDLS and CDR2 YYNGEE. The CDR3 loop reads CASSVAGTGAYNEQFF. CDR3 nucleotide sequence: TGTGCCAGCAGCGTAGCCGGGACAGGGGCGTACAATGAGCAGTTCTTC.